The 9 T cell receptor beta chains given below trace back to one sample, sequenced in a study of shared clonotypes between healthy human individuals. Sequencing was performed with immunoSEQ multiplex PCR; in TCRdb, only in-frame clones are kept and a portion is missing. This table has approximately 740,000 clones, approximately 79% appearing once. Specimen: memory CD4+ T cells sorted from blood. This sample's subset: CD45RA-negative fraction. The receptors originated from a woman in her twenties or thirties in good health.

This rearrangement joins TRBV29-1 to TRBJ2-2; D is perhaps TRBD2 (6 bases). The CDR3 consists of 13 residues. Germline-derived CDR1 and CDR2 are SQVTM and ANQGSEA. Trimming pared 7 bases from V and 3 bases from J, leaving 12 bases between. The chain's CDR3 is CSAGTGDTGELFF. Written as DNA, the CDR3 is TGCAGCGCCGGGACTGGGGACACCGGGGAGCTGTTTTTT.

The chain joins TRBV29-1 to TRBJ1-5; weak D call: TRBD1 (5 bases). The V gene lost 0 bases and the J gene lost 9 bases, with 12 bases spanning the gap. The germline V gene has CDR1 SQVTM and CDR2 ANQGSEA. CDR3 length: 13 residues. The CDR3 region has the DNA TGCAGCGTTGAAGAGACAGCCCCCGGGCCCCAGCATTTT. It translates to CSVEETAPGPQHF.

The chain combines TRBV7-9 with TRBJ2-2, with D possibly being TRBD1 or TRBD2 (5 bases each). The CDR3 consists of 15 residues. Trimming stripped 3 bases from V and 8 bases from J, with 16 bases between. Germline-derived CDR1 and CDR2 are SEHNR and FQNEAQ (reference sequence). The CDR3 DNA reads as TGTGCCAGCAGCTTCGGGGCCTCTCTAGGGGGGGAGCTGTTTTTT. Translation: CASSFGASLGGELFF.

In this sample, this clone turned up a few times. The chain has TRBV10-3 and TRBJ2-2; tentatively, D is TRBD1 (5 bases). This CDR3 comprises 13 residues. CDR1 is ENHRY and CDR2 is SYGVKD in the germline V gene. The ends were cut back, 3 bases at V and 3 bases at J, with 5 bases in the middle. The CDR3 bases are TGTGCCATCAGTGAACAGGACACCGGGGAGCTGTTTTTT. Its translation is CAISEQDTGELFF.

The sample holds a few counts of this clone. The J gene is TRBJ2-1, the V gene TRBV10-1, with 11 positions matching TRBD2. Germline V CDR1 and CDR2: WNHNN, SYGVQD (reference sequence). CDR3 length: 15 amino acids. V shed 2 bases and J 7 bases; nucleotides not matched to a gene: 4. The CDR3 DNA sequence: TGCGCCAGCAGTGAGCCGACTAGCGGGAATAATGAGCAGTTCTTC. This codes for CASSEPTSGNNEQFF.

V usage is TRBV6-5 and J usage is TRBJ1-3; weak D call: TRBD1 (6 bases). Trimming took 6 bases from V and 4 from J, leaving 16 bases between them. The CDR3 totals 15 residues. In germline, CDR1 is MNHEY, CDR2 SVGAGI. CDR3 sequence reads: CASRSNTGSGNTIYF. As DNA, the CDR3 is TGTGCCAGCAGATCCAACACAGGGTCCGGAAACACCATATATTTT.

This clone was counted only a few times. The CDR3, as DNA: TGCGCCAGCAGCTTGGCCGCCGACGGGACAGGGCTTGAAAAACTGTTTTTT. Amino acid sequence: CASSLAADGTGLEKLFF. The rearrangement uses TRBV5-1 and TRBJ1-4; 9 bases agree with TRBD1. J was trimmed by 7 bases and V by 0 bases; bases with no gene match: 10. Germline lookup yields CDR1 SGHRS and CDR2 YFSETQ. The CDR3 runs to 17 residues.

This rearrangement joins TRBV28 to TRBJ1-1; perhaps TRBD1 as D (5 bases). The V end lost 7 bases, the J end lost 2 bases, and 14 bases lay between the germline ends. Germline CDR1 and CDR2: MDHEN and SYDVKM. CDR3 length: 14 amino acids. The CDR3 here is CASTKSRGNTEAFF. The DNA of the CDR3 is TGTGCCAGCACAAAAAGTAGGGGCAACACTGAAGCTTTCTTT.

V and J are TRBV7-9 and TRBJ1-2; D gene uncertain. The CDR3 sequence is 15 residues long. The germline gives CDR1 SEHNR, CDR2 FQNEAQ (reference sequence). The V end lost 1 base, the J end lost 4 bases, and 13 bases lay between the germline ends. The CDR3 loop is CASSLGQHVSYGYTF. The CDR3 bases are TGTGCCAGCAGCTTAGGTCAGCACGTTAGCTATGGCTACACCTTC.